These 22 T cell receptor beta chains were all obtained from the same sample, sequenced in a study of blood T cell repertoires in COVID-19. Sequencing used immunoSEQ multiplex PCR; TCRdb keeps in-frame clones, though not all of them. The profile shows approximately 270,000 clones, around nine tenths of them singletons. What was sequenced was peripheral blood. These receptors all stem from a man aged 18 to 30 with active or convalescent COVID-19.

This chain links TRBV9 with TRBJ2-5; 9 bases are shared with TRBD2. Germline V lookup: CDR1 SGDLS, CDR2 YYNGEE. The CDR3 consists of 16 residues. J lost 1 base, V lost 3 bases, and 7 bases had no gene match. The CDR3 coding sequence is TGTGCCAGCAGCGGGCCAGCGGGAGGCCTCCAAGAGACCCAGTACTTC. It translates to CASSGPAGGLQETQYF.

The chain combines TRBV4-3 with TRBJ1-2; 8 positions agree with TRBD1. This CDR3 spans 14 amino acids. The junction had 5 bases not matched to a gene; V was cut back by 3 bases and J by 5 bases. Germline V gives CDR1 LGHNA, CDR2 YSLEER. This CDR3 is CASSQDRVEYGYTF. CDR3 DNA: TGCGCCAGCAGCCAGGACAGGGTTGAGTATGGCTACACCTTC.

CDR3 residues: CAINRTPYNEQFF. DNA for the CDR3: TGTGCCATCAACAGGACACCCTACAATGAGCAGTTCTTC. V is TRBV28 and J is TRBJ2-1; TRBD1 is a possible D gene (5 bases). Per the germline V gene, CDR1 is MDHEN and CDR2 is SYDVKM. The CDR3 length is 13 residues. The V end was cut by 10 bases, the J end by 2 bases, with 12 bases between.

As concerns this clone: An end of the junction differs from the germline gene, which may be a read error. The J gene is TRBJ2-3, the V gene TRBV7-7; D not resolved. CDR3 length: 14 residues. CDR1 and CDR2 (germline): SSHAT, FNYEAQ (reference sequence). Here the CDR3 DNA reads TGTGCTAGCAGCTTAAATAGCCGCACAGATACGCAGTATTTT. Translated: CASSLNSRTDTQYF.

The chain joins TRBV5-6 to TRBJ2-3, with TRBD1 as a possible D gene (5 bases). CDR3 length: 15 amino acids. V lost 4 bases to trimming and J lost 2 bases, with 14 bases between them. Germline V gene lookup returns CDR1 SGHDT and CDR2 YYEEEE. Here the CDR3 reads CASSLLGRSTDTQYF. CDR3 DNA sequence: TGTGCCAGCAGCCTCCTGGGGCGGTCCACAGATACGCAGTATTTT.

The chain uses TRBV7-2 and TRBJ1-4; tentative D call: TRBD1 (5 bases). The CDR3 length is 14 residues. Trimming took 6 bases from V and 12 from J, leaving 20 bases between them. Germline CDR1 reads SGHTA; CDR2 reads FQGNSA. As DNA, the CDR3 is TGTGCCAGCAGATCGTCCAAGGGGCCTGCGGAACTGTTTTTT. Its protein is CASRSSKGPAELFF.

CDR3 loop: CAISRDREPYGYTF. In nucleotides, the CDR3 is TGTGCCATCAGCCGGGACAGGGAACCCTATGGCTACACCTTC. This sequence joins TRBV10-3 and TRBJ1-2; 9 bases match TRBD1. This CDR3 region has 14 residues. Per germline, CDR1 ENHRY and CDR2 SYGVKD. V gave up 6 bases and J gave up 4 bases; unmatched junction bases: 6.

This chain uses TRBV13 with TRBJ1-1; possible D gene TRBD1, 6 bases. CDR1 and CDR2 from the germline V gene are PRHDT and FYEKMQ (reference sequence). This CDR3 region has 15 residues. V shed 5 bases and J shed 2 bases, with 15 bases lying between them. CDR3: CASSASGTLNTEAFF. For the CDR3, the DNA is TGTGCCAGCAGCGCCTCCGGGACATTAAACACTGAAGCTTTCTTT. The full variable domain, its missing parts supplied by reference TRBV13 and TRBJ1-1, is AAGVIQSPRHLIKEKRETATLKCYPIPRHDTVYWYQQGPGQDPQFLISFYEKMQSDKGSIPDRFSAQQFSDYHSELNMSSLELGDSALYFCASSASGTLNTEAFFGQGTRLTVV.

V and J are TRBV7-6 and TRBJ2-2, with a possible D match to TRBD2 (6 bases). Trimming took off 3 bases at V and 2 bases at J, with 16 bases between the two ends. The CDR3 loop spans 17 amino acids. Germline V CDR1 and CDR2: SGHVS, FNYEAQ. The CDR3 DNA reads as TGTGCCAGCAGCTTGCGGTATAGCGGAATAAACACCGGGGAGCTGTTTTTT. Translation: CASSLRYSGINTGELFF.

The chain is built from TRBV7-9 and TRBJ2-7; TRBD1 agrees at 7 bases. From germline, CDR1 is SEHNR and CDR2 FQNEAQ (reference sequence). The CDR3 length is 15 residues. V lost 5 bases to trimming and J lost 0 bases; unmatched junction nucleotides: 7. Here the CDR3 reads CASSPLDRNSYEQYF. CDR3 bases: TGTGCCAGCAGCCCCCTGGACAGGAACTCCTACGAGCAGTACTTC.

This chain links TRBV4-2 with TRBJ2-1, with 9 nucleotides matching TRBD1. The CDR3 loop spans 15 amino acids. With 2 bases clipped from V and 5 bases from J, the junction kept 4 bases outside the gene matches. Per germline, CDR1 LGHNA and CDR2 YNFKEQ. The DNA of the CDR3 is TGTGCCAGCAGCCAACCGGGACAGGGCCACAATGAGCAGTTCTTC. Protein sequence: CASSQPGQGHNEQFF.

This clone appeared a single time. The chain has TRBV3-1 (or the pseudogene TRBV3-2) and TRBJ2-5, with 14 bases identical to TRBD2. The CDR3 loop spans 17 amino acids. Germline CDR1 reads LGHDT; CDR2 reads YNNKEL (reference sequence). Trimming took 5 bases from V and 3 from J; bases not matched to a gene: 8. For the CDR3, the DNA is TGTGCCAGCAGCAAAGGGACTAGCGGGAGAAGAGAAGAGACCCAGTACTTC. This sequence encodes CASSKGTSGRREETQYF.

This rearrangement joins TRBV29-1 to TRBJ2-7; TRBD1 matches at 9 bases. The CDR3 has 12 residues. CDR1 is SQVTM, CDR2 ANQGSEA, per germline. Trimming at V came to 5 bases and at J to 7 bases, leaving 6 bases not matched to a gene. CDR3 residues: CSVTQGAWEQYF. Written as DNA, the CDR3 is TGCAGCGTTACACAGGGGGCTTGGGAGCAGTACTTC.

This clone is a singleton in its sample. The rearrangement joins TRBV18 to TRBJ2-7; D call uncertain. The CDR3 sequence is 15 residues long. Germline V gene data show CDR1 as KGHSH and CDR2 as LQKENI. Trimming took off 1 base at V and 3 bases at J, with 13 bases between the two ends. DNA for the CDR3: TGTGCCAGCTCACCACGGCGAGACGCGGACTACGAGCAGTACTTC. This codes for CASSPRRDADYEQYF.

V is TRBV19 and J is TRBJ2-1; 14 bases align to TRBD2. V dropped 4 bases and J dropped 4; count of bases not matched to a gene: 6. CDR1 is LNHDA, CDR2 SQIVND, per germline (reference sequence). The CDR3 has 17 residues. The CDR3: CASSKRTSGGLYNEQFF. The CDR3 nucleotides read TGTGCCAGTAGTAAACGGACTAGCGGGGGGCTGTACAATGAGCAGTTCTTC.

This clone has just a few counts. J is TRBJ1-2 and V is TRBV7-9; no reliable D call. CDR3 size: 12 residues. The germline V gene encodes CDR1 SEHNR and CDR2 FQNEAQ (reference sequence). Trimming cost V 5 bases and J 4 bases, with 8 bases left between them. CDR3 sequence (DNA): TGTGCCAGCAGCAGAAATAGCTATGGCTACACCTTC. Translated: CASSRNSYGYTF.

CDR3 coding DNA: TGCAGCGTCTATGAGGAGCTTGGTGGCTACACCTTC. As protein: CSVYEELGGYTF. The chain joins TRBV29-1 to TRBJ1-2; D gene uncertain. Germline V gene data show CDR1 as SQVTM and CDR2 as ANQGSEA. With 6 bases removed from V and 7 bases from J, the gap between germline ends came to 15 bases. There are 12 residues in the CDR3.

The chain couples TRBV4-3 to TRBJ2-2, with no clear D. The CDR3 runs to 14 residues. Germline V lookup: CDR1 LGHNA, CDR2 YSLEER. V was clipped by 4 bases and J by 0 bases, with 6 bases between them. CDR3 loop: CASSLYTNTGELFF. Here the CDR3 DNA reads TGCGCCAGCAGCCTCTATACGAACACCGGGGAGCTGTTTTTT.

V usage is TRBV10-3 and J usage is TRBJ1-2; 11 bases map to TRBD1. CDR1 ENHRY and CDR2 SYGVKD come from the germline V gene. This CDR3 spans 12 amino acids. The V gene end was trimmed by 6 bases and the J gene end by 13 bases; junction bases not matched to a gene: 7. The CDR3 DNA sequence: TGTGCCATCAGGGACAGGGGGCAGGCCCCCACCTTC. Its protein product is CAIRDRGQAPTF.

The gene calls are TRBV5-1 and TRBJ2-3; maybe TRBD2 (6 bases). V lost 4 bases to trimming and J lost 1 base, with 19 bases between them. The CDR3 totals 17 residues. CDR1 SGHRS and CDR2 YFSETQ come from the germline V gene. The CDR3 DNA follows: TGCGCCAGCAGCCTCACAGTGCGGGGTGAGGGCACAGATACGCAGTATTTT. Translating gives CASSLTVRGEGTDTQYF.

This clone was seen only once. V usage is TRBV11-2 and J usage is TRBJ2-6; tentative D call: TRBD1 (6 bases). Germline V gene data show CDR1 as SGHAT and CDR2 as FQNNGV. The CDR3 is made up of 17 amino acids. Trimming stripped 5 bases from V and 0 bases from J, with 14 bases between. CDR3 in DNA: TGTGCCAGCAGCCTACAGGGATCAACCTCTGGGGCCAACGTCCTGACTTTC. This codes for CASSLQGSTSGANVLTF.

As to this clone: At one of its ends the junction is not consistent with the germline gene, which may arise from a read error. The J gene is TRBJ2-7, the V gene TRBV2; 7 bases map to TRBD1. Germline CDR1 SNHLY, CDR2 FYNNEI. This CDR3 contains 11 residues. CDR3 DNA: TGTGCCAGCACGAGACAGGGCCGCCCCGCCTTC. Protein product: CASTRQGRPAF.